The 8 T cell receptor beta chains in this list originate from one sample, sequenced in a study of shared clonotypes between healthy human individuals. TCRdb's copy holds only in-frame clones and misses some; the assay was immunoSEQ multiplex PCR. The sample contains some 2.3 million clones, just over 90% of which appear only once. The sample consisted of naive CD4+ T cells from PBMCs. Subset denoted: CD45RA+ positively selected. The source is a man aged 18 to 35 in good health. Some clones in this sample may be carry-over from other donors' samples.

The chain combines TRBV10-3 with TRBJ2-7; D not resolved. V was shortened by 8 bases and J by 5 bases, with 13 bases between the two germline ends. This CDR3 is 12 amino acids long. Looked up from germline, CDR1 is ENHRY and CDR2 is SYGVKD. The CDR3: CAIAKQSNEQYF. CDR3 nucleotides: TGTGCCATCGCTAAGCAATCCAACGAGCAGTACTTC.

This chain joins TRBV10-1 and TRBJ2-1, with D unresolved. V shed 1 base and J shed 7 bases, with 8 bases lying between them. The V gene's germline CDR1 is WNHNN and CDR2 SYGVQD (reference sequence). This CDR3 has 13 residues. CDR3 residues: CASSEFPSNEQFF. DNA of the CDR3: TGCGCCAGCAGTGAGTTTCCCAGTAATGAGCAGTTCTTC.

This chain uses TRBV2 with TRBJ2-2, with D tentatively TRBD2 (5 bases). CDR1 and CDR2 from the germline V gene are SNHLY and FYNNEI. V was cut by 6 bases and J by 6 bases, with 17 bases left in between. The CDR3 is 15 amino acids. CDR3 nucleotides: TGTGCCAGCAGAGCGGAGCCTATGGGGTCCGGGGAGCTGTTTTTT. It specifies CASRAEPMGSGELFF. Filled out from reference TRBV2 and TRBJ2-2, the complete variable domain reads EPEVTQTPSHQVTQMGQEVILRCVPISNHLYFYWYRQILGQKVEFLVSFYNNEISEKSEIFDDQFSVERPDGSNFTLKIRSTKLEDSAMYFCASRAEPMGSGELFFGEGSRLTVL.

The J gene is TRBJ2-5, the V gene TRBV11-2, with D hard to call. Trimming took 2 bases from V and 4 from J, leaving 8 bases between them. Germline CDR1 and CDR2: SGHAT and FQNNGV. This CDR3 comprises 13 residues. Here the CDR3 DNA reads TGTGCCAGCAGCTTACCAGAGATAGAGACCCAGTACTTC. This translates into CASSLPEIETQYF.

This clone was seen just once. V is TRBV11-2 and J is TRBJ2-5; no clear D. CDR3 length equals 15 residues. Trimming shortened V by 4 bases and J by 5 bases, and 17 bases separated the two germline ends. Germline assignment: CDR1 SGHAT and CDR2 FQNNGV. In DNA form, the CDR3 reads TGTGCCAGCAGCTCCATGGGCGGTCCGTTTGAGACCCAGTACTTC. This translates into CASSSMGGPFETQYF.

The J gene is TRBJ2-1, the V gene TRBV5-4, with 8 positions matching TRBD2. This CDR3 is 17 amino acids long. Germline V gene data show CDR1 as SGHNT and CDR2 as YYREEE (reference sequence). V shed 2 bases and J 10 bases; nucleotides not matched to a gene: 17. CDR3 residues: CASSLGGNTGGPVEQFF. CDR3 DNA: TGTGCCAGCAGCTTAGGGGGGAATACGGGAGGGCCTGTGGAGCAGTTCTTC.

The chain recombines TRBV5-1 with TRBJ2-3; 14 nucleotides line up with TRBD2. In germline, CDR1 is SGHRS, CDR2 YFSETQ. There are 18 residues in the CDR3. The junction had 7 bases not matched to a gene; V was cut back by 0 bases and J by 4 bases. The CDR3: CASSLDPPGLAGADTQYF. CDR3 bases: TGCGCCAGCAGCTTGGATCCCCCGGGACTAGCGGGAGCAGATACGCAGTATTTT.

The chain employs TRBV14 and TRBJ2-6; D ambiguous. With 6 bases removed from V and 1 base from J, the gap between germline ends came to 4 bases. This CDR3 has 13 amino acids. Germline V gene data show CDR1 as SGHDN and CDR2 as FVKESK. The CDR3 sequence is CASSLSGANVLTF. The CDR3 bases are TGTGCCAGCAGTCTTTCTGGGGCCAACGTCCTGACTTTC.